This T cell receptor beta chain was recorded in a study of shared clonotypes between healthy human individuals (dated by TCRdb to the early 2020s). For context, the study as a whole: A couple of women and three men aged 18 to 49 years were included in the cohort. For each donor, three plates each were used for CD4 naive and CD4 memory, two plates were used for CD8 naive, and one plate was used for CD8 memory. To estimate repertoire size and how much clonotypes are shared between individuals, the study performed deep sequencing of blood TCR repertoires from about 5 healthy adults. Libraries were prepared and TCR repertoires were sequenced by different laboratories using diverse techniques, in order to increase sequencing depth and limit assay-specific biases. Each donor's leukapheresis produced roughly between roughly 0.85 and 9.5 billion PBMCs.

Using the deep immunoSEQ assay, TCR CDR3 regions were amplified from genomic DNA by multiplex PCR. Genomic DNA extracted from each cell subset was distributed evenly over all wells of several immunoSEQ 96-well plates, and each plate served as one replicate. For sorted subsets, each replicate PCR was loaded with approximately 200 ng genomic DNA, equivalent to about 33,000 T cell genomes. Purified libraries were measured with a Qubit 3.0 fluorometer, size-checked on a Bioanalyzer 2100, and measured again with the KAPA Library Quantification kit. Every immunoSEQ 96-well plate was sequenced on a dedicated single-read 150-cycle Illumina NextSeq 550 flow cell. Under the source paper's analysis protocol: Because the immunoSEQ output held only junctional sequences and lacked quality scores, the filtering could not match the filtering applied to full-length reads. To assign V/J genes and CDR3, sequences were annotated using PyIR, a Python wrapper for IgBLAST v1.9, with IMGT germline references. Any read was removed if the V/J assignment was weak (E-value above 1e-6), the CDR3 was missing, or the read contained stop codons, out-of-frame junctions, or ambiguous translated residues. V3J clonotypes were defined as sequences sharing an identical inferred V gene, J gene, and CDR3 amino acid sequence. Percentage overlap between repertoires was computed as shared unique clonotypes divided by the size of the smaller repertoire. RTK rarefaction, the Chao1 estimator, and Recon v2.1 estimates of unobserved clonotypes were used to assess repertoire richness. Generation probabilities were computed with OLGA for all TCRbeta clonotypes obtained by the gDNA method from a few donors. The clones in this table, taken by TCRdb from immuneACCESS, are in-frame only. Not every clone is retained; where verified, under half of the shortfall comes from an unresolved V gene, and the cause of the rest is unknown. D and trimming come from the DNA, and the V and J calls and clone size come from that table. In this sample the table shows roughly 2 million clones, approximately 94% of which occur a single time. Clones ranked in the top ten supply 0.13% of the sample.

This clone has just one count. Which antigen it targets is not known. One base away there is no much larger clone; base qualities are not given. Healthy HIV-negative adults with no recently reported acute infections or vaccinations were included as donors. Every donor was a Caucasian adult residing in Nashville, Tennessee, USA. CD4+ T cells were enriched by magnetic negative selection; naive cells were then positively selected on CD45RA, and the negative fraction formed the memory subset. After blood collection by leukapheresis, PBMCs were isolated using Ficoll-Histopaque density gradient centrifugation and then cryopreserved in the vapor phase of liquid nitrogen. Analytical flow cytometry was used to check the purity and quantity of each magnetically sorted T cell population. Genomic DNA was isolated from each sorted fraction and quantified by UV absorbance on a Nanodrop 2000c. Overall study results and their limits: Sampling was restricted to blood, and TCR repertoires in tissues likely differ from the TCR repertoires found in blood. Compared with non-shared clonotypes, the clonotypes found in all four sorted-subset donors had higher generation probabilities. Larger estimated clonotype richness was generally found for naive subsets than for memory subsets. Across a handful of donors, 5% to 6% of naive CD4, around 3.5% of naive CD8, about 2.3% of memory CD4, and under 0.45% of memory CD8 clonotypes were shared. Because the study included only a small number of donors, the genetic and exposure-history diversity represented was limited. Based on pairwise subsampling, the degree of clonotype sharing among donors was expected to be affected by sequencing depth. Incomplete sequencing was indicated by rarefaction of sorted-subset datasets, despite the large sequencing depth.

The sequencing sample was made of naive CD4+ T cells sorted from blood. The cell subset or site label corresponds to: CD45RA+ positively selected. This receptor was taken from a man aged 18 to 29 in good health.

This receptor has the CDR3 CASSILDGYTF. The sequence in DNA is TGTGCCAGTAGTATTTTGGATGGCTACACCTTC. The V gene is TRBV19 and the J gene is TRBJ1-2; the D gene cannot be resolved reliably. From the germline V gene (reference sequence), CDR1 is LNHDA and CDR2 is SQIVND. V and J lose 3 bases and 6 bases, and a span of 5 bases separates them. The CDR3 has 11 amino acids, counting the end cysteine and phenylalanine. The only DNA kept is the CDR3, 33 bases in frame from the first base.